This TCR beta chain originates from a study of identical twins. This clonotype was observed at least ten times. One entry per CDR3 protein, called by TCRdb with MiXCR from the 5' RACE reads. In the table there are about 530,000 distinct CDR3 sequences, roughly 15% of which are singletons. This CDR3 region has 13 residues. Germline CDR1 is SQVTM and CDR2 is ANQGSEA. V was trimmed by 1 base and J by 0 bases, leaving 6 bases between them. The sample was also reused in another study, on yellow fever vaccine responses in identical twins.

The sequenced sample consisted of CD4+ T cells sorted from blood. This sequence originates from a woman between 18 and 29 years old in good health. The V call is TRBV29-1, the J call TRBJ1-1; D not resolved. CDR3 amino acids: CSVEAGLNTEAFF. CDR3 nucleotides: TGCAGCGTTGAAGCAGGTTTGAACACTGAAGCTTTCTTT.